Listed below are T cell receptor beta chains from one sample, sequenced in a study of cytomegalovirus exposure and HLA in healthy donors. TCRdb's table, derived via immunoSEQ multiplex PCR, lists solely in-frame clones and lacks some. The data hold roughly 150,000 clones, with approximately 80% observed a single time. Sequenced: PBMCs. The receptors shown here come from a woman aged 40 to 50 in good health and CMV-seropositive. The CDR3 runs from the conserved cysteine through the conserved F or W. D genes are given only for firm matches. Only part of the rows carry a size: once, few, many, or a class if the clone is expanded.

size	V	D	J	DNA	CDR3
-	TRBV5-1	TRBD1	TRBJ1-4	TGCGCCAGCAGCCGTGACAGGGGACGGATTGAAAAACTGTTTTTT	CASSRDRGRIEKLFF
-	TRBV29-1	-	TRBJ2-1	TGCAGCGTTCTGCCGGGCAATGAGCAGTTCTTC	CSVLPGNEQFF
-	TRBV18	-	TRBJ1-5	TGTGCCAGCTCACCCAACCCGGATCAGCCCCAGCATTTT	CASSPNPDQPQHF
few	TRBV30	TRBD1	TRBJ2-7	TGTGCCTGGATCGGACAGGGCTACGAGCAGTACTTC	CAWIGQGYEQYF
-	TRBV29-1	-	TRBJ1-2	TGCAGCGTTGAATGGGGGGACTATGGCTACACCTTC	CSVEWGDYGYTF
-	TRBV27	-	TRBJ2-1	TGTGCCAGCAGCCGGACAAACCCCGATAATGAGCAGTTCTTC	CASSRTNPDNEQFF
once	TRBV5-6	TRBD2	TRBJ2-5	TGTGCCAGCAGCTCCCTAGCGGGCCAAGAGACCCAGTACTTC	CASSSLAGQETQYF
-	TRBV19	-	TRBJ2-7	TGTGCCAGTGAGGACACATCCTCCTACGAGCAGTACTTC	CASEDTSSYEQYF
once	TRBV29-1	-	TRBJ1-1	TGCAGCGTTGATGTCCCCGGGGGGGGAGCTTTCTTT	CSVDVPGGGAFF
-	TRBV11-2	-	TRBJ1-1	TGTGCCAGCATCCTTCAGGGGAACCGTGGCACTGAAGCTTTCTTT	CASILQGNRGTEAFF
once	TRBV6-5	-	TRBJ2-7	TGTGCCTGCAGCCTAACAGGGTCTGGCGAGCAGTACTTC	CACSLTGSGEQYF
-	TRBV4-3	-	TRBJ2-5	TGCGCCAGCAGCCAACAACGGGGGTGGGAGACCCAGTACTTC	CASSQQRGWETQYF
-	TRBV7-9	TRBD1	TRBJ2-2	TGTGCCAGCAGCTCATACAGGGGTGACACCGGGGAGCTGTTTTTT	CASSSYRGDTGELFF
-	TRBV2	-	TRBJ1-5	TGTGCCAGCAGCAGCAGGGCCTATAGCAATCAGCCCCAGCATTTT	CASSSRAYSNQPQHF
-	TRBV7-9	-	TRBJ2-7	TGTGCCAGCAGCTTAAGGACAGACGGGGAGCAGTACTTC	CASSLRTDGEQYF
-	TRBV7-9	TRBD1	TRBJ2-5	TGTGCCAGCAGCTTAAAGGGGACAGGGGAGACCCAGTACTTC	CASSLKGTGETQYF
few	TRBV7-2	TRBD1	TRBJ1-6	TGTGCCAGCGGACAGGGAAATAGAAATTCACCCCTCCACTTT	CASGQGNRNSPLHF
-	TRBV6-5	-	TRBJ2-7	TGTGCCAGCAGCCCCGGGGGAGGTCGGTACGAGCAGTACTTC	CASSPGGGRYEQYF
-	TRBV19	TRBD1	TRBJ1-4	TGTGCCAGTAGTATGACAGGGGCTAGGGAAAAACTGTTTTTT	CASSMTGAREKLFF
-	TRBV28	TRBD1	TRBJ1-1	TGTGCCAGCTACAGGGGTTACACTGAAGCTTTCTTT	CASYRGYTEAFF